This T cell receptor (beta chain) was sequenced in a study of blood T cells in healthy people across ages. Study-level background: Template-switching capture recovered about one barcoded beta molecule per two T cells.

Primed by a sample-barcoded 5' primer and a J-beta primer mix, a second PCR proceeded for roughly 7 to 11 cycles. The yield of each sample was at least 2.5 million CDR3-containing paired-end reads. TCRdb fed the 5' RACE reads into MiXCR, producing one record per CDR3 protein. The repertoire has 650,000 to 800,000 distinct CDR3 sequences, roughly half of them found once; the top ten carry 13%. V lost 3 bases and J 0 bases, leaving 15 bases between the germline ends. The CDR3 totals 18 residues. Germline V gene sequence: CDR1 SGHTA, CDR2 FQGTGA. As for this clonotype: The target antigen is unknown.

Findings and limits, study-wide: Among long-lived donors, naive CD4+ cells were more numerous and diversity higher than in aged donors. Strong correlation linked observed beta diversity and percent naive T cells.

The V gene is TRBV7-3, the J gene TRBJ2-6; no firm D call. The source is a woman of 80 years or more in good health. Sample: blood. CDR3 loop: CASSLVGVGASGANVLTF. The CDR3 bases are TGTGCCAGCAGCTTGGTTGGGGTAGGCGCCTCTGGGGCCAACGTCCTGACTTTC.